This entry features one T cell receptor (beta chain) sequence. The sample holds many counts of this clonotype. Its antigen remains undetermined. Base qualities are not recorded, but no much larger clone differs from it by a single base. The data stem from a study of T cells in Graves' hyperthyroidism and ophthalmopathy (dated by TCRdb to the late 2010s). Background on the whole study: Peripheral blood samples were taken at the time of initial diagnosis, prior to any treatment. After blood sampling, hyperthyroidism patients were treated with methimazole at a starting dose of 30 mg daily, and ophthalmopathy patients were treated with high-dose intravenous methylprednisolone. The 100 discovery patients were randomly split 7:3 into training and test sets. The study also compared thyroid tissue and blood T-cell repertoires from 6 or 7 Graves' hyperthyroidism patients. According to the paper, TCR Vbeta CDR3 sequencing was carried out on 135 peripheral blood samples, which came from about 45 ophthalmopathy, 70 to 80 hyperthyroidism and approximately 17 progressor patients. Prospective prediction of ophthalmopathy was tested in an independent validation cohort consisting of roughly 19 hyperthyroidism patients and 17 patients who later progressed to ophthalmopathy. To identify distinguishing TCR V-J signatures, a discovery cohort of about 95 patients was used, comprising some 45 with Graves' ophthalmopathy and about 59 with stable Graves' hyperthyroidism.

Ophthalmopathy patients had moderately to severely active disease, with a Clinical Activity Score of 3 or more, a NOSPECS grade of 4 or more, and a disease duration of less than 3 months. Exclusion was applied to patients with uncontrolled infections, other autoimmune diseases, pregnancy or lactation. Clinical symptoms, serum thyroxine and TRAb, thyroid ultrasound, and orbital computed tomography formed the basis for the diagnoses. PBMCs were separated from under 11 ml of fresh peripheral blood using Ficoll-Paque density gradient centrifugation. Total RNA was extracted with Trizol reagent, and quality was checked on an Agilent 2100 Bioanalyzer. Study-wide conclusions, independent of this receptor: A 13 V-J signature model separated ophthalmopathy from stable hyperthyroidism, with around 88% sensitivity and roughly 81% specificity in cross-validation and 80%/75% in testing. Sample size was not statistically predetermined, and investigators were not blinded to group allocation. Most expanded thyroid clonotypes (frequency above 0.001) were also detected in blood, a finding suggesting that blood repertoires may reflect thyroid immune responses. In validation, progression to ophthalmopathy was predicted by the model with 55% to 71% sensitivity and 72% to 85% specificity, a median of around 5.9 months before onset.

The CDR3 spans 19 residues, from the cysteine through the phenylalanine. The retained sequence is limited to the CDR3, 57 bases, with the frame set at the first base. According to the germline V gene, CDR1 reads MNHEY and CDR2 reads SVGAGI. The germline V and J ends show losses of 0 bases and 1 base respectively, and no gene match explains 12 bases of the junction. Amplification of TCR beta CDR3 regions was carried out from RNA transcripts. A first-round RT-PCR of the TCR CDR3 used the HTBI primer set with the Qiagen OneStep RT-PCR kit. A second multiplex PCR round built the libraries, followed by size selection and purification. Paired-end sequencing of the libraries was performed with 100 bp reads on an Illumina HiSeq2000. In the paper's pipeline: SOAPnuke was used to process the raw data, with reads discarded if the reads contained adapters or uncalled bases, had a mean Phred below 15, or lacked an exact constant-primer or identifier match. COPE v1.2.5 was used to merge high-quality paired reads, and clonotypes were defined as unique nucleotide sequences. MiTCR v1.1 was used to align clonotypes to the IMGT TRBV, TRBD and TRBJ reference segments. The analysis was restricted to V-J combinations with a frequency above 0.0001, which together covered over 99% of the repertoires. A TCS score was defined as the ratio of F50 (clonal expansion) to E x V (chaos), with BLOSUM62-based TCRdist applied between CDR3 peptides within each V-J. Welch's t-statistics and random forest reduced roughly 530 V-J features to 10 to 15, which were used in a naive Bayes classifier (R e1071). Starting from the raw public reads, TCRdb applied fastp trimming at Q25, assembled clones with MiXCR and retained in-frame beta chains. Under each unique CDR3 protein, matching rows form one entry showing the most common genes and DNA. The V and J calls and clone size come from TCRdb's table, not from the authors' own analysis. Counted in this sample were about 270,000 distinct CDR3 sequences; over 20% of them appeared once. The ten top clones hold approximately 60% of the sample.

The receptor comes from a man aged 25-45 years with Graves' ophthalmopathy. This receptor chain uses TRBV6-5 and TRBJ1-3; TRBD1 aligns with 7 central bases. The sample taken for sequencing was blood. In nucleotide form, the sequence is TGTGCCAGCAGTTACTCAGCAGTCGGCACAGGGGAATCTGGAAACACCATATATTTT. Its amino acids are CASSYSAVGTGESGNTIYF.